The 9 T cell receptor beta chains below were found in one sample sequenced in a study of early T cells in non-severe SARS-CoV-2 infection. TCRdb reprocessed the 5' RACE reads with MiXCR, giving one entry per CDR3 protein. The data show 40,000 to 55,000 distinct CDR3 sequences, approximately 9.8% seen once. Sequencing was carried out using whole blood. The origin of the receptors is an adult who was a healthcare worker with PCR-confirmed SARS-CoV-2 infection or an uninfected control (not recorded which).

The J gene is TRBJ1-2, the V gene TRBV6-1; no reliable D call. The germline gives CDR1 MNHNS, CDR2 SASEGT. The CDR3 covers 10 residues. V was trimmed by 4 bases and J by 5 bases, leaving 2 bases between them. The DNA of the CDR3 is TGTGCCAGCAGTGGTTATGGCTACACCTTC. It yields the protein CASSGYGYTF.

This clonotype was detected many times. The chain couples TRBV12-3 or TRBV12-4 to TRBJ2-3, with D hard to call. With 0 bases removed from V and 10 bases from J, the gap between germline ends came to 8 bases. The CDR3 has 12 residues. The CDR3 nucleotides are TGTGCCAGCAGTTTAGCGGATGGGGCGCAGTATTTT. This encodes CASSLADGAQYF.

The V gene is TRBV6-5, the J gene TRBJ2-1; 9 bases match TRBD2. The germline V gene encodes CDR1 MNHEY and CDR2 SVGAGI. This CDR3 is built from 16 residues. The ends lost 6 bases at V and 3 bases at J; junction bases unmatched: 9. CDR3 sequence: CASRRLGSGSYNEQFF. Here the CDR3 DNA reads TGTGCCAGCAGGCGACTAGGTAGCGGGAGCTACAATGAGCAGTTCTTC.

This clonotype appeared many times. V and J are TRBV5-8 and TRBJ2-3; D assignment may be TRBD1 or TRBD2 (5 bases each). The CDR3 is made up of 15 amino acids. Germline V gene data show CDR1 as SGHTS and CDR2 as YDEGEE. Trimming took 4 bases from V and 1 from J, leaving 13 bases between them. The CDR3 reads CASSARGSGTDTQYF. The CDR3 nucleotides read TGTGCCAGCAGCGCGAGGGGTAGCGGCACAGATACGCAGTATTTT.

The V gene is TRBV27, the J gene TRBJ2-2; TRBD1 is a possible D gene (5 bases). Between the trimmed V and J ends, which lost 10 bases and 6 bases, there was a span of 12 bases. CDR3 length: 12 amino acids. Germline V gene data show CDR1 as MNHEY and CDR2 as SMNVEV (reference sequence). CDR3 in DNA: TGTGCCAACCACCAGGGCCCCGGGGAGCTGTTTTTT. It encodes CANHQGPGELFF.

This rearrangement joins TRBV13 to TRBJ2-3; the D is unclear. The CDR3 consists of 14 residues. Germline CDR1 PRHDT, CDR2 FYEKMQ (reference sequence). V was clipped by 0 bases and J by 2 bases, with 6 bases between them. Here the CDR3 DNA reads TGTGCCAGCAGCTTAGGGACTCCCACAGATACGCAGTATTTT. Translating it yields CASSLGTPTDTQYF.

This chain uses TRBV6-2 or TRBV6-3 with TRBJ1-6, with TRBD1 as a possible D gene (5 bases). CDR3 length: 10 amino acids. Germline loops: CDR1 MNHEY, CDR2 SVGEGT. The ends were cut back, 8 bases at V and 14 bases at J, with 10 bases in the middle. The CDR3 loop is CASARGALHF. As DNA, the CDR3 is TGTGCCAGCGCCCGGGGGGCCCTCCACTTT.

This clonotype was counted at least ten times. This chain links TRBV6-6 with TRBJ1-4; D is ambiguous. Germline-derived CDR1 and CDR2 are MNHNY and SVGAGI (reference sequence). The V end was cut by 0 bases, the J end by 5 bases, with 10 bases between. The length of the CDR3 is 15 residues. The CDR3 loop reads CASSYSNGENEKLFF. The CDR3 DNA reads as TGTGCCAGCAGTTACTCGAACGGGGAGAATGAAAAACTGTTTTTT.

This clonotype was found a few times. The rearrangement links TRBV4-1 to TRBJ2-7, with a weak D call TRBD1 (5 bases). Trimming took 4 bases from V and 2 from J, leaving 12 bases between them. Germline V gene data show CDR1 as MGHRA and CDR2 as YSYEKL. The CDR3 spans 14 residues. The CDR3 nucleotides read TGCGCCAGCAGCCCCCGACAGCTACCCTACGAGCAGTACTTC. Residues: CASSPRQLPYEQYF.